Each of the 25 T cell receptor beta chains below was sequenced from the same sample in a study of blood T cell repertoires in COVID-19. Assay: immunoSEQ multiplex PCR; the TCRdb copy retains only in-frame clones and omits some. This sample has around 200,000 clones, with 89% found just once. Sequencing was performed on PBMCs or T cells enriched from blood (not recorded which). These receptors came from a woman in her 40s with acute COVID-19.

The chain joins TRBV5-5 to TRBJ1-2, with D possibly being TRBD1 (6 bases). The CDR3 runs to 14 residues. Germline CDR1 and CDR2: SGHKS and YYEKEE (reference sequence). With 0 bases removed from V and 4 bases from J, the gap between germline ends came to 10 bases. This CDR3 reads CASSLGDKSYGYTF. The CDR3 nucleotides read TGTGCCAGCAGCTTGGGGGACAAGAGCTATGGCTACACCTTC.

V usage is TRBV28 and J usage is TRBJ1-4; 8 bases are a match to TRBD1. CDR1 is MDHEN and CDR2 is SYDVKM in the germline V gene. The J segment lost 8 bases and the V segment lost 2 bases, leaving 4 bases of the junction unmatched. The CDR3 loop spans 14 amino acids. The CDR3: CASSLQGAGEKLFF. As DNA, the CDR3 is TGTGCCAGCAGTTTACAGGGGGCGGGAGAAAAACTGTTTTTT.

The chain couples TRBV5-4 to TRBJ2-1, with 8 bases that match TRBD1. The J segment lost 6 bases and the V segment lost 4 bases, leaving 9 bases of the junction unmatched. The CDR3 totals 15 residues. The V gene's germline CDR1 is SGHNT and CDR2 YYREEE (reference sequence). This CDR3 is CASSPRDRQPNEQFF. For the CDR3, the DNA is TGTGCCAGCAGCCCACGGGACAGGCAACCCAATGAGCAGTTCTTC.

The chain uses TRBV12-5 and TRBJ2-6; possibly TRBD1 for D (5 bases). CDR3 length equals 18 residues. Germline V gene lookup returns CDR1 LGHNT and CDR2 FRNRAP. The ends were cut back, 0 bases at V and 0 bases at J, with 12 bases in the middle. The DNA for the CDR3 is TGTGCTAGTGGTTTGGTCCCCACAGGCCTCTCTGGGGCCAACGTCCTGACTTTC. Amino acid sequence: CASGLVPTGLSGANVLTF. The full variable domain, its missing parts supplied by reference TRBV12-5 and TRBJ2-6, is DARVTQTPRHKVTEMGQEVTMRCQPILGHNTVFWYRQTMMQGLELLAYFRNRAPLDDSGMPKDRFSAEMPDATLATLKIQPSEPRDSAVYFCASGLVPTGLSGANVLTFGAGSRLTVL.

This chain links TRBV7-2 with TRBJ1-2; 11 bases agree with TRBD1. V lost 4 bases, J lost 8 bases, and 3 bases stayed unmatched. The CDR3 has 13 residues. CDR1 is SGHTA, CDR2 FQGNSA, per germline. CDR3 sequence: CASSSDRGQGYTF. For the CDR3, the DNA is TGTGCCAGCAGCTCGGACAGGGGGCAGGGCTACACCTTC. Filled out from reference TRBV7-2 and TRBJ1-2, the complete variable domain reads GAGVSQSPSNKVTEKGKDVELRCDPISGHTALYWYRQSLGQGLEFLIYFQGNSAPDKSGLPSDRFSAERTGGSVSTLTIQRTQQEDSAVYLCASSSDRGQGYTFGSGTRLTVV.

Details on this clone: This same CDR3 is encoded by further DNA sequences in the sample. This chain uses TRBV7-2 with TRBJ2-1, with TRBD2 identical over 7 bases. V lost 3 bases, J lost 4 bases, and 6 bases stayed unmatched. The CDR3 has 15 residues. CDR1 and CDR2 (germline): SGHTA, FQGNSA. CDR3 coding DNA: TGTGCCAGCAGCTTGGCTAGCGGTACTTACAATGAGCAGTTCTTC. It codes for CASSLASGTYNEQFF.

The chain combines TRBV7-8 with TRBJ1-6, with D perhaps TRBD1 (5 bases). CDR1 is SGHVS and CDR2 is FQNEAQ in the germline V gene. CDR3 length: 16 amino acids. Trimming removed 1 base from V and 5 bases from J, with 12 bases in between. In DNA form, the CDR3 reads TGTGCCAGCAGCTTAGTAGGGGCGCAGGATAATTCACCCCTCCACTTT. This translates into CASSLVGAQDNSPLHF.

The chain links TRBV5-1 to TRBJ1-2, with D maybe TRBD1 (5 bases). V lost 0 bases, J lost 3 bases, and 24 bases lay in between. This CDR3 spans 19 amino acids. Germline V CDR1 and CDR2: SGHRS, YFSETQ. The CDR3: CASSLGKSLSGFQDYGYTF. CDR3 sequence (DNA): TGCGCCAGCAGCTTGGGAAAGTCCCTCTCAGGGTTTCAGGACTATGGCTACACCTTC.

The chain employs TRBV4-1 and TRBJ1-3; TRBD1 matches at 8 bases. Germline CDR1 and CDR2: MGHRA and YSYEKL. Germline trimming cut 2 bases from V and 4 bases from J; bases unmatched to any gene: 13. The CDR3 sequence is 18 residues long. In nucleotides, the CDR3 is TGCGCCAGCAGCCAAAATCGGCCCAGGGGGCGTTCGGGAAACACCATATATTTT. The encoded protein is CASSQNRPRGRSGNTIYF.

This clone came up a few times. The chain carries TRBV9 and TRBJ2-5; no definite D call. Germline CDR1 reads SGDLS; CDR2 reads YYNGEE. This CDR3 has 14 residues. V was clipped by 0 bases and J by 4 bases, with 10 bases between them. CDR3 sequence (DNA): TGTGCCAGCAGCGTAGGTGTGGGCGCAGAGACCCAGTACTTC. It translates to CASSVGVGAETQYF.

This clone was picked up a small number of times. The chain links TRBV7-9 to TRBJ2-1; TRBD1 agrees at 7 bases. J lost 5 bases, V lost 5 bases, and 9 bases had no gene match. Germline values: CDR1 SEHNR, CDR2 FQNEAQ (reference sequence). The CDR3 loop spans 15 amino acids. Here the CDR3 DNA reads TGTGCCAGCAGCAAACAGGGGTCTTCAAACAATGAGCAGTTCTTC. It translates to CASSKQGSSNNEQFF.

The chain is built from TRBV5-1 and TRBJ1-2; the D is unclear. Per germline, CDR1 SGHRS and CDR2 YFSETQ. There are 13 residues in the CDR3. The V gene lost 6 bases and the J gene lost 3 bases, with 12 bases spanning the gap. CDR3 DNA sequence: TGCGCCAGCATGGGCGAGATATACTATGGCTACACCTTC. Its translation is CASMGEIYYGYTF.

The chain links TRBV9 to TRBJ1-1, with 7 bases identical to TRBD1. The V segment lost 4 bases and the J segment 0 bases; nucleotides outside the gene matches: 3. Germline V gene lookup returns CDR1 SGDLS and CDR2 YYNGEE. The CDR3 sequence is 14 residues long. The CDR3 DNA is TGTGCCAGCAGCCCGGGACAGTTGAACACTGAAGCTTTCTTT. The encoded protein is CASSPGQLNTEAFF.

The J gene is TRBJ2-6, the V gene TRBV24-1, with no clear D. The CDR3 is made up of 14 amino acids. Trimming took off 2 bases at V and 4 bases at J, with 5 bases between the two ends. Germline V lookup: CDR1 KGHDR, CDR2 SFDVKD. CDR3 sequence (DNA): TGTGCCACCAGTGATTCCACAGGGGCCAACGTCCTGACTTTC. Its protein product is CATSDSTGANVLTF.

The J gene is TRBJ1-4, the V gene TRBV2; D not resolved. Per the germline V gene, CDR1 is SNHLY and CDR2 is FYNNEI. V lost 5 bases and J lost 11, with 15 bases in between. The CDR3 extends over 13 amino acids. CDR3 DNA: TGTGCCAGCAGTCCAAGGACCGGGAGTAAACTGTTTTTT. Translated: CASSPRTGSKLFF.

This clone came up once. V is TRBV19 and J is TRBJ2-1; D perhaps matches TRBD1 (6 bases). Germline assignment: CDR1 LNHDA and CDR2 SQIVND (reference sequence). V lost 4 bases to trimming and J lost 4 bases, with 14 bases between them. CDR3 length equals 15 residues. CDR3 amino acids: CASSKAQGLYNEQFF. The CDR3 DNA follows: TGTGCCAGTAGTAAGGCCCAGGGGCTTTACAATGAGCAGTTCTTC.

The chain combines TRBV18 with TRBJ2-1; 7 positions match TRBD2. Trimming at V came to 0 bases and at J to 4 bases, leaving 3 bases not matched to a gene. This CDR3 contains 15 residues. CDR1 is KGHSH, CDR2 LQKENI, per germline. The CDR3 nucleotides read TGTGCCAGCTCACCACCGGGACTACAATACAATGAGCAGTTCTTC. Protein product: CASSPPGLQYNEQFF.

V gene TRBV7-4 combines with J gene TRBJ2-7; D is perhaps TRBD2 (6 bases). CDR1 SGHVT and CDR2 SQSDAQ come from the germline V gene. V shed 2 bases and J shed 4 bases, with 24 bases lying between them. This CDR3 has 18 residues. CDR3 protein: CASSLLWLRRDARYEQYF. Here the CDR3 DNA reads TGTGCCAGCAGCTTATTGTGGTTGCGGCGGGATGCCCGATACGAGCAGTACTTC.

This rearrangement joins TRBV5-1 to TRBJ1-3; 7 bases line up with TRBD1. CDR3 length: 15 amino acids. Germline V gives CDR1 SGHRS, CDR2 YFSETQ. With 4 bases clipped from V and 0 bases from J, the junction kept 4 bases outside the gene matches. The CDR3 DNA is TGCGCCAGCAGCGGAGGGGGCAACTCTGGAAACACCATATATTTT. Translated: CASSGGGNSGNTIYF. Full variable domain (remainder filled in from reference TRBV5-1 and TRBJ1-3): KAGVTQTPRYLIKTRGQQVTLSCSPISGHRSVSWYQQTPGQGLQFLFEYFSETQRNKGNFPGRFSGRQFSNSRSEMNVSTLELGDSALYLCASSGGGNSGNTIYFGEGSWLTVV.

The chain couples TRBV2 to TRBJ2-5; tentative D call: TRBD2 (5 bases). The CDR3 contains 14 residues. Germline CDR1 reads SNHLY; CDR2 reads FYNNEI. Trimming took 5 bases from V and 1 from J, leaving 11 bases between them. The CDR3 spells CASSPPGVQETQYF. The CDR3 nucleotides are TGTGCCAGCAGTCCACCCGGGGTCCAAGAGACCCAGTACTTC.

The CDR3 region is CASSPDGDRVRELFF. The DNA of the CDR3 is TGTGCCAGCAGCCCGGACGGGGACAGGGTCCGGGAGCTGTTTTTT. The V gene is TRBV5-6, the J gene TRBJ2-2, with 9 bases that match TRBD1. V trimming: 4 bases; J trimming: 9 bases; junction bases outside the gene matches: 10. In germline, CDR1 is SGHDT, CDR2 YYEEEE. The CDR3 sequence is 15 residues long.

The V call is TRBV6-5, the J call TRBJ1-1, with D unclear. The germline V gene has CDR1 MNHEY and CDR2 SVGAGI. Trimming removed 3 bases at V and 1 base at J, with 15 bases between. The CDR3 has 16 residues. The CDR3 is CASSYRRGGKNTEAFF. CDR3 DNA: TGTGCCAGCAGTTATAGGCGGGGTGGGAAGAACACTGAAGCTTTCTTT.

CDR3 bases: TGTGCCAGCAGGAATAGCGGGGGGGCATGGTACTTC. Its translation is CASRNSGGAWYF. The rearrangement joins TRBV27 to TRBJ2-4, with 11 bases that match TRBD2. V lost 6 bases, J lost 15 bases, and 7 bases stayed unmatched. The CDR3 extends over 12 amino acids. CDR1 MNHEY and CDR2 SMNVEV come from the germline V gene (reference sequence).

V and J are TRBV12-5 and TRBJ1-2; D possibly corresponds to TRBD1 (5 bases). Per germline, CDR1 LGHNT and CDR2 FRNRAP. The CDR3 runs to 14 residues. Trimming removed 1 base at V and 1 base at J, with 7 bases between. The CDR3: CASGLDRFNYGYTF. The CDR3 DNA reads TGTGCTAGTGGTTTGGACAGGTTTAACTATGGCTACACCTTC.

The chain carries TRBV7-2 and TRBJ2-6, with 12 bases matching TRBD2. J lost 2 bases, V lost 5 bases, and 7 bases had no gene match. The CDR3 is 18 residues long. Germline V gene data show CDR1 as SGHTA and CDR2 as FQGNSA. The CDR3 sequence: CASSPRRTSGTGANVLTF. DNA of the CDR3: TGTGCCAGCAGCCCTCGGAGGACTAGCGGGACTGGGGCCAACGTCCTGACTTTC. The whole variable domain, filled in from reference TRBV7-2 and TRBJ2-6, reads GAGVSQSPSNKVTEKGKDVELRCDPISGHTALYWYRQSLGQGLEFLIYFQGNSAPDKSGLPSDRFSAERTGGSVSTLTIQRTQQEDSAVYLCASSPRRTSGTGANVLTFGAGSRLTVL.